The present entry profiles one TCR beta chain with its context. The antigen remains undetermined. This entry comes from a study of T cell responses to AZD1222 COVID-19 vaccine. Points from the study as a whole: Clonal diversity was possibly underestimated, and white British individuals and females predominated among donors. AZD1222 recipients seropositive at baseline numbered only six or seven. Spike-wide vaccine-associated CD4 TCRs dominated at 160-218 and 743-854.

V lost 2 bases, J lost 4 bases, and 23 bases lay in between. CDR1 is LNHDA and CDR2 is SQIVND in the germline V gene (reference sequence). The CDR3 is 19 amino acids. Clones were sequenced by immunoSEQ multiplex PCR, and TCRdb holds only the in-frame ones, with some missing. In the table there are over 100,000 clones, 65% to 90% of which are singletons. The sequence came from an adult in good health. This sample comprised peripheral blood, obtained on day 0 of AZD1222 vaccination. The V and J genes are TRBV19 and TRBJ2-2; D is ambiguous. The CDR3 sequence is CASSIFREGWLVPTGELFF. The CDR3 DNA sequence: TGTGCCAGTAGTATATTCCGAGAAGGTTGGCTAGTACCCACCGGGGAGCTGTTTTTT.